The sample holds a few counts of the clone carrying this T cell receptor (beta chain). The target antigen is unknown. As the template, RNA transcripts were used to amplify TCR beta CDR3 regions. A first-round RT-PCR used HTBI primers, followed by a second-round multiplex PCR. TCRdb fed the multiplex PCR reads into MiXCR, producing one record per CDR3 protein. The sample includes 200,000 to 300,000 distinct CDR3 sequences, around 45% seen only once; the top ten take less than 60%. Among the exclusions were patients with other autoimmune diseases, uncontrolled infections, pregnancy or lactation. Sampling over 8 ml of fresh peripheral blood provided the PBMCs. V dropped 3 bases and J dropped 6 bases, with 18 bases sitting between them. This CDR3 has 14 residues. Germline CDR1 DFQATT, CDR2 SNEGSKA (reference sequence). The data derive from a study of Graves' ophthalmopathy and Graves' hyperthyroidism. Study-level background: Peripheral blood was gathered at first diagnosis, ahead of any treatment whatsoever.

Overall study findings and caveats: In blood, most expanded thyroid clonotypes above 0.001 frequency were also detected.

The TCR was taken from an adult man with Graves' ophthalmopathy. Sequencing was carried out using peripheral blood. The chain is built from TRBV20-1 and TRBJ2-7; tentative D call: TRBD1 (6 bases). The CDR3 coding sequence is TGCAGTGCTAGCTTGGGTACAGGGATCGGCGAGCAGTACTTC. This gives the protein CSASLGTGIGEQYF.